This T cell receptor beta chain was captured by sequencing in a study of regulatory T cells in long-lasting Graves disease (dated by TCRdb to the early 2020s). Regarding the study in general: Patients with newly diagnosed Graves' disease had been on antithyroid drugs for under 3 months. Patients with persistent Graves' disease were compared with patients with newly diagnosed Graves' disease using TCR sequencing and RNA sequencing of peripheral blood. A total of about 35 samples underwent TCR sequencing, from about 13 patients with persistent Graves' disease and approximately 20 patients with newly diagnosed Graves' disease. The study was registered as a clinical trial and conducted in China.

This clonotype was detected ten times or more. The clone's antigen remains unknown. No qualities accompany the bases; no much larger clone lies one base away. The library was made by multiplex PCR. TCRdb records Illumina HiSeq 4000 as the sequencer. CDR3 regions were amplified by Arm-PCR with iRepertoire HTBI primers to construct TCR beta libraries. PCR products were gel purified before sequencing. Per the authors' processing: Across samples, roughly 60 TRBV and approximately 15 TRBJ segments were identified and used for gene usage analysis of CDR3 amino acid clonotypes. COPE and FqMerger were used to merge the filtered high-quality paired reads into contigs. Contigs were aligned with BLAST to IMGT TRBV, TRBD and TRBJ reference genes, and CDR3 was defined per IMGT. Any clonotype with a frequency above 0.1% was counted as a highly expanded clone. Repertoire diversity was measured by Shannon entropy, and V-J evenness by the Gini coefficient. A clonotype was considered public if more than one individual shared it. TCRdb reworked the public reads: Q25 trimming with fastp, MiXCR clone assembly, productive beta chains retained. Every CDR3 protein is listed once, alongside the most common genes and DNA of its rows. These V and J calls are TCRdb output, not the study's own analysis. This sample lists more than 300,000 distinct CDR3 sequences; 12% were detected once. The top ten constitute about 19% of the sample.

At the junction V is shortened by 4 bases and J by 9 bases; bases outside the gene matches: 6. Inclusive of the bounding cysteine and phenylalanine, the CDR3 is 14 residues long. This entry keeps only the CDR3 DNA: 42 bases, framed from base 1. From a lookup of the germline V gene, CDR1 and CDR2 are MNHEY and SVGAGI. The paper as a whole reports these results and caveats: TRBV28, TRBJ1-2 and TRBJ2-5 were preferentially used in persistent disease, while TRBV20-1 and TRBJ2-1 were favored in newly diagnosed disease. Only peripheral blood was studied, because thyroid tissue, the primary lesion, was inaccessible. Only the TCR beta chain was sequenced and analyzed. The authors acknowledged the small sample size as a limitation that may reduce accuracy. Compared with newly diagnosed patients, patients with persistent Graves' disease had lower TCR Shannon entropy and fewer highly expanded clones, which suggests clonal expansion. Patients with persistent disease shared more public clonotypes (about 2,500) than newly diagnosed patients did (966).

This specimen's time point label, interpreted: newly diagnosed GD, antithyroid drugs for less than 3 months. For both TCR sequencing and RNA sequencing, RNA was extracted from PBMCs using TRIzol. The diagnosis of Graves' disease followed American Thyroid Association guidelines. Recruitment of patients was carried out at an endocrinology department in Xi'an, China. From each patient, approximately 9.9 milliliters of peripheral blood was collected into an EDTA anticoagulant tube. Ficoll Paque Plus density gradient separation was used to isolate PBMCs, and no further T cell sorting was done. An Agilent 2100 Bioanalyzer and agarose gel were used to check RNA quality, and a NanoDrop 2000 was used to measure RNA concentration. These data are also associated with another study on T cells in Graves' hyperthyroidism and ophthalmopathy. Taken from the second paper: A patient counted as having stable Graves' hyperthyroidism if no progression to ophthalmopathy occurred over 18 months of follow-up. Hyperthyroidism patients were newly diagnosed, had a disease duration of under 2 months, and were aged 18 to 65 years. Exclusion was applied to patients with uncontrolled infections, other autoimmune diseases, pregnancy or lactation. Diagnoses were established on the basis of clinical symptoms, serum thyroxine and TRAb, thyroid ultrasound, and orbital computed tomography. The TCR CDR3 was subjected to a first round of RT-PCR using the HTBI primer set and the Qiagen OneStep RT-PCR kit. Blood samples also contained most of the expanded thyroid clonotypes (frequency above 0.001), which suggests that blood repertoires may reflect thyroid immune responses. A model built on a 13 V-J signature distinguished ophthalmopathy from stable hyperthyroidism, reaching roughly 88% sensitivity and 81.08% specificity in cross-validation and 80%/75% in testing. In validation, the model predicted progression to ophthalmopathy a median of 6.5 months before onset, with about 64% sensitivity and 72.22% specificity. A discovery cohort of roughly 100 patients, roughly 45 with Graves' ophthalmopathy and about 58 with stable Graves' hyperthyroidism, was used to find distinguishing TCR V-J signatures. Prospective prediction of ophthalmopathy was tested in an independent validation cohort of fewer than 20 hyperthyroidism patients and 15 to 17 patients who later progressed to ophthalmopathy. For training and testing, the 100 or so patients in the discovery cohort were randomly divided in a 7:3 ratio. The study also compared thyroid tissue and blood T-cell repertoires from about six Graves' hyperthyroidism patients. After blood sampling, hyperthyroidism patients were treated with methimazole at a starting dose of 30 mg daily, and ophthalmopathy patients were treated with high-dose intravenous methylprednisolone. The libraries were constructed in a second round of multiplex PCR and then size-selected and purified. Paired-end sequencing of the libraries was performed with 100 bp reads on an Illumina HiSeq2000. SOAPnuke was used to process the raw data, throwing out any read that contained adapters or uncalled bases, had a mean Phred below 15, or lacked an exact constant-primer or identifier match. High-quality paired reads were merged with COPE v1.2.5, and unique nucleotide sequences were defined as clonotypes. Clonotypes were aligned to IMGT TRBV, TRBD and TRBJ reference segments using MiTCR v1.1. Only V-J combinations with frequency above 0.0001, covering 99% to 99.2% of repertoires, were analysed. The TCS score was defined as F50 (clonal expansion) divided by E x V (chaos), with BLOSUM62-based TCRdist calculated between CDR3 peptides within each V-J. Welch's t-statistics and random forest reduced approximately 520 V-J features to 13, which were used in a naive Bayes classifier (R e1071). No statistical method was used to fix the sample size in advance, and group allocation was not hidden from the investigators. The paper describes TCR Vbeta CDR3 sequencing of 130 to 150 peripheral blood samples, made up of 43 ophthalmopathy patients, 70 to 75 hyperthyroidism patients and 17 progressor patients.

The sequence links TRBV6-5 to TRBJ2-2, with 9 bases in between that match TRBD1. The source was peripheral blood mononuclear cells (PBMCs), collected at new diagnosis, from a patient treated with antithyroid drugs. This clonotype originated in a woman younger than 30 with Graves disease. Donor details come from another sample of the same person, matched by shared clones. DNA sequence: TGTGCCAGCAGTTGGGGACAGGGTAGTAGGGAGCTGTTTTTT. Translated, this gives CASSWGQGSRELFF.